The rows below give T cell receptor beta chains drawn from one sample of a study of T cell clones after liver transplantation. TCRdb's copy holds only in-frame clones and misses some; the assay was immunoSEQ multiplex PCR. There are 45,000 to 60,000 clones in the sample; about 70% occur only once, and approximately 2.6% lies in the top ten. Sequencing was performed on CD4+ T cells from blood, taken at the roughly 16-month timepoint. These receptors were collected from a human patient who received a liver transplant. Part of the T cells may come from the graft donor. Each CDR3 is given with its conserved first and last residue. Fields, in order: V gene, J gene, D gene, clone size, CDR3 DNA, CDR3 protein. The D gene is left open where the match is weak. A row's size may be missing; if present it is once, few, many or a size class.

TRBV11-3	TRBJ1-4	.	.	TGTGCCAGCAGCTTCTCGCGGGGCAGGAATGAAAAACTGTTTTTT	CASSFSRGRNEKLFF
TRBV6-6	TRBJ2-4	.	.	TGTGCCAGCAGCAGAGTAGGAGCCAAAAACATTCAGTACTTC	CASSRVGAKNIQYF
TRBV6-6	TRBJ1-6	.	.	TGTGCCAGCAGTTACGGGACAAATTCACCCCTCCACTTT	CASSYGTNSPLHF
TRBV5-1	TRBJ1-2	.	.	TGCGCCAGCAGCGCGAACAGGGCTCTTTATGGCTACACCTTC	CASSANRALYGYTF
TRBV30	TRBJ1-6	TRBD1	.	TGTGCCTGGAGTAGTCTGACAGGGAATTCACCCCTCCACTTT	CAWSSLTGNSPLHF
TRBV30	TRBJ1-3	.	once	TGTGCCTGGAGCCAGGGAGCCGGAAACACCATATATTTT	CAWSQGAGNTIYF
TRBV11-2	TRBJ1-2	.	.	TGTGCCAGCAGCTCCCTTCAGGGGAGGTATGGCTACACCTTC	CASSSLQGRYGYTF
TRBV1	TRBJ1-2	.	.	TGCACCAGCCGCCCTGCGGGGGGGCGGTTAAACTATGGCTACACCTTC	CTSRPAGGRLNYGYTF
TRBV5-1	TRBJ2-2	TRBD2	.	TGCGCCAGCAGCTTGGCGGAGCGGGAGGGGACCGGGGAGCTGTTTTTT	CASSLAEREGTGELFF
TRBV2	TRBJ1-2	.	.	TGTGCCAGCAGTAGGGAGGGCTATGGCTACACCTTC	CASSREGYGYTF
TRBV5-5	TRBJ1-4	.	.	TGTGCCAGCAGGTCCGGGATGAGGGATGAAAAACTGTTTTTT	CASRSGMRDEKLFF
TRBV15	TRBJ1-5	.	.	TGTGCCACCAGCAGAGGCTCTACCGGGTATAGCAATCAGCCCCAGCATTTT	CATSRGSTGYSNQPQHF
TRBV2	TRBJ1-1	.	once	TGTGCCAGCAGGGGGCTCTCGAACACTGAAGCTTTCTTT	CASRGLSNTEAFF
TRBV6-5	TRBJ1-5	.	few	TGTGCCAGCAGTTACAGGGACTCAAATCAGCCCCAGCATTTT	CASSYRDSNQPQHF
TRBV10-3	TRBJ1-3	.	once	TGTGCCATCAGTGTTACGGGAGGGCTTGGAAACACCATATATTTT	CAISVTGGLGNTIYF
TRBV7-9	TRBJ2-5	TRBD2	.	TGTGCCAGCGCTTCCGAGCGGGGGGGCGGGACCCAGTACTTC	CASASERGGGTQYF
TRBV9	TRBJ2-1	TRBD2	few	TGTGCCAGCAGCGTAGCTCTCGGGACTAGCGGGGCAAATGAGCAGTTCTTC	CASSVALGTSGANEQFF
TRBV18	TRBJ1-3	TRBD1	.	TGTGCCAGCTCACCAGATTCGACAGGGGGAAACACCATATATTTT	CASSPDSTGGNTIYF
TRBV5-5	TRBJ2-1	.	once	TGTGCCAGCAGCTTAGGTGGTGATCCGTTGAATGAGCAGTTCTTC	CASSLGGDPLNEQFF
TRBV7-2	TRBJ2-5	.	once	TGTGCCAGCAGCTTAGATGGCAGGGGTGGAGAGACCCAGTACTTC	CASSLDGRGGETQYF